This TCR beta chain was documented in a study of T cell responses to AZD1222 COVID-19 vaccine. Study background: Researchers grouped second doses given at about 4 or about 12 weeks into one pool. General study points: Females made up more of the donors, who were largely white British, and clonal diversity may have come out too low. In all cases, repertoires were sampled only after the peak T cell response. Distributed over spike, vaccine-associated CD4 TCRs predominated at 160-218 and 743-854.

Of note for this clone: Its specificity is unknown.

The repertoire was sequenced with immunoSEQ multiplex PCR; TCRdb's copy has only in-frame clones and lacks some. The sample has 90,000 to 120,000 clones; 70% to 90% are singletons. The CDR3 extends over 13 amino acids. The germline V gene encodes CDR1 SGDLS and CDR2 YYNGEE. V shed 3 bases and J 5 bases; nucleotides not matched to a gene: 2. The sample consisted of peripheral blood, taken on day 0 of AZD1222 vaccination. V usage is TRBV9 and J usage is TRBJ2-1; 7 nucleotides align to TRBD1. The sequence came from an adult in good health. The CDR3 reads CASSGGQHNEQFF. DNA of the CDR3: TGTGCCAGCAGCGGGGGACAGCACAATGAGCAGTTCTTC.